This is a list of T cell receptor beta chains from one sample in a study of post-analysis software for immune sequencing data. TCRdb fed the PCR reads into MiXCR, producing one record per CDR3 protein. The profile shows approximately 630,000 distinct CDR3 sequences, approximately 59% of them singletons. The sequenced sample was blood. These TCRs come from a girl aged 2-10 years with multiple sclerosis. Each CDR3 is given with its conserved first and last residue. A D gene is named only where the DNA matches it firmly. The size field is filled for only some rows; it gives once, few, many or a size class.

CDR3aa	CDR3nt	v_gene	len	abundance	d_gene	j_gene
CASSLASGQGTDTQYF	TGTGCCAGCAGCTTAGCGTCGGGACAGGGCACAGATACGCAGTATTTT	TRBV7-2	16	.	TRBD1	TRBJ2-3
CATSDSPDTSGYTF	TGTGCCACCAGTGATTCCCCGGACACGAGTGGCTACACCTTC	TRBV24-1	14	few	.	TRBJ1-2
CASSTQSGGGFDEQYF	TGTGCCAGCAGTACCCAATCAGGGGGCGGCTTCGACGAGCAGTACTTC	TRBV6-1	16	.	TRBD1	TRBJ2-7
CASSITGGSLGSYNEQFF	TGTGCCAGCAGTATAACGGGGGGATCCCTTGGCTCCTACAATGAGCAGTTCTTC	TRBV7-9	18	.	TRBD2	TRBJ2-1
CASSFEVGEGYTF	TGTGCCAGCAGCTTTGAGGTCGGCGAGGGCTACACCTTC	TRBV7-9	13	.	.	TRBJ1-2
CASSVAGGAGETQYF	TGTGCCAGCAGCGTAGCGGGGGGCGCGGGGGAGACCCAGTACTTC	TRBV9	15	.	.	TRBJ2-5
CSARPDATDTQYF	TGCAGTGCTAGACCGGACGCCACGGATACGCAGTATTTT	TRBV20-1	13	.	.	TRBJ2-3
CSVGTRQGATFGANVLTF	TGCAGCGTGGGGACTAGGCAGGGGGCTACTTTTGGGGCCAACGTCCTGACTTTC	TRBV29-1	18	.	.	TRBJ2-6
CSAGDMSGANVLTF	TGCAGTGCCGGGGACATGTCTGGGGCCAACGTCCTGACTTTC	TRBV20-1	14	.	.	TRBJ2-6
CSARDPRRVAAFF	TGCAGTGCTAGAGATCCCCGGAGGGTCGCGGCTTTCTTT	TRBV20-1	13	.	.	TRBJ1-1
CASSDPTSGGAYNEQFF	TGTGCCAGCAGTGACCCGACTAGCGGGGGGGCTTACAATGAGCAGTTCTTC	TRBV25-1	17	.	TRBD2	TRBJ2-1
CATGAGFSSYNEQFF	TGTGCCACCGGGGCGGGCTTTAGCTCCTACAATGAGCAGTTCTTC	TRBV24-1	15	.	.	TRBJ2-1
CASSHPRDSPNSPLHF	TGTGCCAGCAGTCACCCAAGGGACAGCCCTAATTCACCCCTCCACTTT	TRBV7-2	16	.	TRBD1	TRBJ1-6
CSASAGTGGEYF	TGCAGTGCTAGTGCCGGGACAGGGGGCGAGTACTTC	TRBV20-1	12	few	TRBD1	TRBJ2-7
CATSRDQGPYEQYF	TGTGCCACCAGCAGAGATCAAGGGCCCTACGAGCAGTACTTC	TRBV15	14	.	.	TRBJ2-7
CASSQEGTPYNEQFF	TGCGCCAGCAGCCAAGAGGGGACACCCTACAATGAGCAGTTCTTC	TRBV4-3	15	.	.	TRBJ2-1
CASLGPGQGLGEQFF	TGTGCCTCTCTCGGCCCGGGACAGGGTCTCGGTGAGCAGTTCTTC	TRBV15	15	few	TRBD1	TRBJ2-1
CASSDGQGGYGYTF	TGTGCCAGCAGTGATGGACAGGGCGGCTATGGCTACACCTTC	TRBV6-1	14	few	TRBD1	TRBJ1-2
CASALGLQGRFQETQYF	TGTGCCAGCGCGTTGGGGTTACAGGGGCGGTTTCAAGAGACCCAGTACTTC	TRBV5-1	17	.	TRBD1	TRBJ2-5
CSVVTGTGVGEAFF	TGCAGCGTCGTTACCGGGACAGGGGTGGGTGAAGCTTTCTTT	TRBV29-1	14	.	TRBD1	TRBJ1-1
CASSHSQTGEVETQYF	TGTGCCAGCAGCCATTCCCAGACAGGGGAAGTGGAGACCCAGTACTTC	TRBV3-1	16	.	TRBD1	TRBJ2-5
CASRPRQAYSNQPQHF	TGCGCCAGCAGGCCCCGACAGGCTTATAGCAATCAGCCCCAGCATTTT	TRBV4-1	16	.	.	TRBJ1-5
CASAPTSYNEQFF	TGTGCCAGCGCGCCGACCAGCTACAATGAGCAGTTCTTC	TRBV7-6	13	.	.	TRBJ2-1
CASSEFSGSISEQYF	TGCGCCAGCAGTGAGTTTAGCGGGAGTATCAGCGAGCAGTACTTC	TRBV10-1	15	.	TRBD2	TRBJ2-7
CSAKTYSYNEQFF	TGCAGTGCTAAGACTTACTCCTACAATGAGCAGTTCTTC	TRBV20-1	13	few	.	TRBJ2-1
CASSYSPGQGGDEQFF	TGTGCCAGCAGTTACTCTCCGGGACAGGGTGGAGATGAGCAGTTCTTC	TRBV6-6	16	.	TRBD1	TRBJ2-1
CSVEPGNEQFF	TGCAGCGTTGAACCGGGGAATGAGCAGTTCTTC	TRBV29-1	11	few	.	TRBJ2-1
CACSRISSGEQFF	TGCGCCTGCAGCCGTATTAGTTCTGGTGAGCAGTTCTTC	TRBV4-1	13	.	.	TRBJ2-1
CASSTSLGEYNEQFF	TGTGCCAGCAGTACATCACTAGGGGAGTACAATGAGCAGTTCTTC	TRBV6-2/TRBV6-3	15	.	.	TRBJ2-1
CSAWTSENYGYTF	TGCAGCGCTTGGACATCCGAGAACTATGGCTACACCTTC	TRBV29-1	13	.	.	TRBJ1-2
CASRKDRPTYNEQFF	TGTGCCAGCAGAAAGGACAGACCGACCTACAATGAGCAGTTCTTC	TRBV5-5	15	few	.	TRBJ2-1
CSVELRGSSYEQYF	TGCAGCGTTGAGTTACGAGGAAGCTCCTACGAGCAGTACTTC	TRBV29-1	14	.	.	TRBJ2-7
CSVDGAGEYQETQYF	TGCAGCGTTGATGGGGCAGGGGAGTACCAAGAGACCCAGTACTTC	TRBV29-1	15	.	.	TRBJ2-5
CSVEEKAGGETQYF	TGCAGCGTTGAAGAGAAAGCGGGAGGGGAGACCCAGTACTTC	TRBV29-1	14	few	TRBD2	TRBJ2-5
CASSLEPLAKNIQYF	TGTGCCAGCAGCTTAGAACCTTTAGCCAAAAACATTCAGTACTTC	TRBV11-2	15	.	.	TRBJ2-4
CSARDLGGNQPQHF	TGCAGTGCTAGAGATCTAGGGGGCAATCAGCCCCAGCATTTT	TRBV20-1	14	.	.	TRBJ1-5
CASSLSGVRGYTF	TGTGCCAGCAGTTTATCAGGGGTCCGTGGCTACACCTTC	TRBV28	13	.	.	TRBJ1-2
CATRTRVVNYGYTF	TGTGCCACACGGACCAGGGTTGTAAACTATGGCTACACCTTC	TRBV7-3	14	.	.	TRBJ1-2
CSARVASGRQFF	TGCAGTGCTAGAGTGGCTAGCGGGAGGCAGTTCTTC	TRBV20-1	12	.	TRBD2	TRBJ2-1
CASTGQMNTEAFF	TGTGCCAGCACGGGACAGATGAACACTGAAGCTTTCTTT	TRBV12-3/TRBV12-4	13	few	TRBD1	TRBJ1-1
CAGSVVGDVETQYF	TGTGCCGGCAGCGTAGTCGGGGACGTGGAGACCCAGTACTTC	TRBV9	14	.	.	TRBJ2-5
CSVEGDRGMNTGAFF	TGCAGCGTTGAAGGGGACAGGGGTATGAACACTGGAGCTTTCTTT	TRBV29-1	15	few	TRBD1	TRBJ1-1
CSAGVAGFTDTQYF	TGCAGTGCGGGGGTAGCGGGATTCACAGATACGCAGTATTTT	TRBV20-1	14	few	TRBD2	TRBJ2-3
CASSPQLAGGPDPNEQFF	TGTGCCAGCAGCCCCCAACTAGCGGGGGGGCCTGACCCCAATGAGCAGTTCTTC	TRBV7-9	18	.	TRBD2	TRBJ2-1
CSARQPGRRGETQYF	TGCAGTGCTAGACAGCCGGGGCGCAGGGGCGAGACCCAGTACTTC	TRBV20-1	15	.	.	TRBJ2-5
CASSTGQGRGGYTF	TGCGCCAGCAGCACCGGACAGGGGAGAGGTGGCTACACCTTC	TRBV5-1	14	few	TRBD1	TRBJ1-2
CAIRMPPAYEQYF	TGTGCCATCAGGATGCCGCCGGCCTACGAGCAGTACTTC	TRBV10-3	13	.	.	TRBJ2-7
CASSFRKGIRVNTEAFF	TGTGCCAGCAGCTTTCGTAAGGGAATAAGAGTGAACACTGAAGCTTTCTTT	TRBV5-5	17	.	.	TRBJ1-1
CASSERPGDRKETQYF	TGTGCCAGCAGCGAGCGACCAGGGGACCGCAAAGAGACCCAGTACTTC	TRBV3-1	16	.	.	TRBJ2-5
CAISEGGGNQPQHF	TGTGCCATCAGTGAAGGGGGCGGCAATCAGCCCCAGCATTTT	TRBV10-3	14	.	TRBD1	TRBJ1-5
CASSLSASSGDTQYF	TGTGCCAGCAGTTTATCGGCTAGCAGTGGAGATACGCAGTATTTT	TRBV27	15	.	.	TRBJ2-3
CASSIASQGFNEQYF	TGTGCCAGCAGCATAGCGTCTCAGGGGTTCAACGAGCAGTACTTC	TRBV11-2	15	.	.	TRBJ2-7
CASRTIGTGIRGTQYF	TGTGCCAGCAGGACGATTGGGACAGGGATAAGAGGGACCCAGTACTTC	TRBV6-2/TRBV6-3	16	.	TRBD1	TRBJ2-5
CSVDRGRAAGYTF	TGCAGCGTTGACAGGGGGCGCGCCGCTGGCTACACCTTC	TRBV29-1	13	.	TRBD1	TRBJ1-2
CATSRDNFPGTVENGYTF	TGTGCCACCAGCAGAGATAATTTTCCGGGGACGGTGGAGAATGGCTACACCTTC	TRBV15	18	.	.	TRBJ1-2
CASSAYSLMASRQETQYF	TGTGCCAGCAGTGCGTATTCTCTTATGGCTAGCCGACAAGAGACCCAGTACTTC	TRBV2	18	.	.	TRBJ2-5
CASSQDTVVGYNQPQHF	TGTGCCAGCAGCCAAGATACAGTGGTCGGGTACAATCAGCCCCAGCATTTT	TRBV4-2	17	.	.	TRBJ1-5